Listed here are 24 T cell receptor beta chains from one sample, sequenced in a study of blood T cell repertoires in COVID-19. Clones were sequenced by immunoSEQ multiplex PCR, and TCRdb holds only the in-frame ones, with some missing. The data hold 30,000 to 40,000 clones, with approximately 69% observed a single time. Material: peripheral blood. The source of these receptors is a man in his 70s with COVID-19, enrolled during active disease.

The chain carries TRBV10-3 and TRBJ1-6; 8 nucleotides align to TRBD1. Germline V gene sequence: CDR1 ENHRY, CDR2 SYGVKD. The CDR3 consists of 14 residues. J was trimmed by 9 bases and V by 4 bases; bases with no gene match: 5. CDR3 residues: CAISADRVRSPLHF. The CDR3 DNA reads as TGTGCCATCAGTGCGGACAGGGTACGTTCACCCCTCCACTTT.

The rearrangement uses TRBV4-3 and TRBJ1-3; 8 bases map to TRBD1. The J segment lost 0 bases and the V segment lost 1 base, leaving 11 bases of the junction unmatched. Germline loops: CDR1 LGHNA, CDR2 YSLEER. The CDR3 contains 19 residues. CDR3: CASSQGDRGLTSSGNTIYF. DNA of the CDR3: TGCGCCAGCAGCCAAGGCGACAGGGGACTTACGAGCTCTGGAAACACCATATATTTT.

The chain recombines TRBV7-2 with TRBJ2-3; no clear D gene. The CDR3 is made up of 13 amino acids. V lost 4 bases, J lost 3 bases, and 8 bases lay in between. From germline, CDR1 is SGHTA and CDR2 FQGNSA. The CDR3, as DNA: TGTGCCAGCAGCTCAACAGAAACAGATACGCAGTATTTT. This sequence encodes CASSSTETDTQYF.

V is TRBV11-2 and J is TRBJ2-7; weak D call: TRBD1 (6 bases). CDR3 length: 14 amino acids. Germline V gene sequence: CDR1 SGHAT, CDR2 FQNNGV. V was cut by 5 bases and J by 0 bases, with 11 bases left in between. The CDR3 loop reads CASSTQGSSYEQYF. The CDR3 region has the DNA TGTGCCAGCAGCACCCAGGGGTCCTCCTACGAGCAGTACTTC.

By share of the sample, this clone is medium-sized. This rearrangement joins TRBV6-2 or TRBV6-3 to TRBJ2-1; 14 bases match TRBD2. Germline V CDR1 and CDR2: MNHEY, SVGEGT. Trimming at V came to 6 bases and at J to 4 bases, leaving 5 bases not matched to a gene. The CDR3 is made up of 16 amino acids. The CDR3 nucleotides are TGTGCCAGCAGATACAGGACTAGCGGGGGGTACAATGAGCAGTTCTTC. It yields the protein CASRYRTSGGYNEQFF.

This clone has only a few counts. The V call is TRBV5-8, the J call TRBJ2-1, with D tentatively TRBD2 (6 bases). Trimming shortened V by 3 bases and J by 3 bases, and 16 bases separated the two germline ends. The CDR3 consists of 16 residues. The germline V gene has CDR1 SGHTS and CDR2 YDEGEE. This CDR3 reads CASSWGEATFYNEQFF. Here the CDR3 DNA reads TGTGCCAGCAGCTGGGGGGAAGCGACGTTCTACAATGAGCAGTTCTTC.

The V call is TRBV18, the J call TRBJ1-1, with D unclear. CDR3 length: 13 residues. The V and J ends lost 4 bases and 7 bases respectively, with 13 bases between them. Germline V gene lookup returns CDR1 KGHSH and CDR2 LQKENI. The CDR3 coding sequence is TGTGCCAGCTCACTCTCTCAGGAAATTGAAGCTTTCTTT. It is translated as CASSLSQEIEAFF.

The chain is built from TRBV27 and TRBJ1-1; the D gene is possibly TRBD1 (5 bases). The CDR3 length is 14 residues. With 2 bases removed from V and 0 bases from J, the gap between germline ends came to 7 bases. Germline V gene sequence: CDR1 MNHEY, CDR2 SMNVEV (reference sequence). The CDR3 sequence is CASSLTGLNTEAFF. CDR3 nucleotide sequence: TGTGCCAGCAGTTTAACAGGTTTGAACACTGAAGCTTTCTTT.

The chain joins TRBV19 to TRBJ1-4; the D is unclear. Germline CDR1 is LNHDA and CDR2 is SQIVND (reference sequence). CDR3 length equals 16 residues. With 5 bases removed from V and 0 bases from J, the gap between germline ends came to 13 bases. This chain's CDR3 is CASSHGISATNEKLFF. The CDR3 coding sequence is TGTGCCAGTAGTCACGGGATCTCTGCAACTAATGAAAAACTGTTTTTT.

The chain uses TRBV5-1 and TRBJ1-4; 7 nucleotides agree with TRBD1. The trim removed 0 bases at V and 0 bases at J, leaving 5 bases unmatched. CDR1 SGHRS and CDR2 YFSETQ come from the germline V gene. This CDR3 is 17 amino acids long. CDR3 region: CASSLDRGRTTNEKLFF. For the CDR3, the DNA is TGCGCCAGCAGCTTGGACAGGGGCCGCACAACTAATGAAAAACTGTTTTTT.

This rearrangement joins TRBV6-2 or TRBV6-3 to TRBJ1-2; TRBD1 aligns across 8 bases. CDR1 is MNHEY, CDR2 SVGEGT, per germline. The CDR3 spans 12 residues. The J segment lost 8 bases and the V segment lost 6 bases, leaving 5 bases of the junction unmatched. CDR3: CASSPAGGGYTF. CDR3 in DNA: TGTGCCAGCAGCCCCGCAGGGGGCGGCTACACCTTC.

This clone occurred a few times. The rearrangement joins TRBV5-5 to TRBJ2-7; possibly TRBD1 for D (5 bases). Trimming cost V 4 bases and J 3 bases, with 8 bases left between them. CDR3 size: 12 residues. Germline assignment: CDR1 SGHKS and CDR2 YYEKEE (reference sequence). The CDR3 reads CASSAGYYEQYF. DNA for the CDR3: TGTGCCAGCAGCGCAGGGTACTACGAGCAGTACTTC. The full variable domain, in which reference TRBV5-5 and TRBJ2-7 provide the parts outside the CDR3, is DAGVTQSPTHLIKTRGQQVTLRCSPISGHKSVSWYQQVLGQGPQFIFQYYEKEERGRGNFPDRFSARQFPNYSSELNVNALLLGDSALYLCASSAGYYEQYFGPGTRLTVT.

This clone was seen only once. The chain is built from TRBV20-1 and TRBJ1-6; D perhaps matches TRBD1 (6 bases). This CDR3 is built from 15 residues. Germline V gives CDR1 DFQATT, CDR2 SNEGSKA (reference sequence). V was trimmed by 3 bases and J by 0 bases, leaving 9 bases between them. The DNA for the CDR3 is TGCAGTGCTAGTGGGGGCCTCTCCTATAATTCACCCCTCCACTTT. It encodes CSASGGLSYNSPLHF.

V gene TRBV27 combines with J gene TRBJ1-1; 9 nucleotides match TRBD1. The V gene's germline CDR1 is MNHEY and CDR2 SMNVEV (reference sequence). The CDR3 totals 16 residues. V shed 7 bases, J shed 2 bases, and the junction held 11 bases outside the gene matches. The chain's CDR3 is CASIPGQGRGNTEAFF. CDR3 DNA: TGTGCCAGCATTCCGGGACAGGGTAGGGGAAACACTGAAGCTTTCTTT.

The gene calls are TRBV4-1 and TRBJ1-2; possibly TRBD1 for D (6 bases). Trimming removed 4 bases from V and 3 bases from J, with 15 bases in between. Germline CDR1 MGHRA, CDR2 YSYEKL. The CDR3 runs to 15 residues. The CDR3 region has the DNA TGCGCCAGCAGCCGAGGGACAACTCCGGACTATGGCTACACCTTC. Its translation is CASSRGTTPDYGYTF.

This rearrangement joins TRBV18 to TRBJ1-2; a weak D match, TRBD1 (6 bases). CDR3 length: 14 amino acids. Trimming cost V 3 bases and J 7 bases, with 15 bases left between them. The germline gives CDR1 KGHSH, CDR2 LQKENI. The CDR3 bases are TGTGCCAGCTCACCGTCCACAGGGTTGGGTGGCTACACCTTC. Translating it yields CASSPSTGLGGYTF.

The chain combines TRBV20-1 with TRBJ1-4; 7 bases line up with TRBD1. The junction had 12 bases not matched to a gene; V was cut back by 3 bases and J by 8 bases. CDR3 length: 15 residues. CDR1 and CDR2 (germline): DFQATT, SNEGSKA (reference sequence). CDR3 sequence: CSASTTGTFREKLFF. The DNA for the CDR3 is TGCAGTGCTAGTACGACAGGGACTTTTCGAGAAAAACTGTTTTTT.

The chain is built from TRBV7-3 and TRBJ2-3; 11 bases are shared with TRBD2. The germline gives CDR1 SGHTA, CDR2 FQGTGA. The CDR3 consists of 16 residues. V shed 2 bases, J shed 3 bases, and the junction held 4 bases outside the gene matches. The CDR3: CASSLVPSGGTDTQYF. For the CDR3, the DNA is TGTGCCAGCAGCTTAGTGCCTAGCGGGGGGACAGATACGCAGTATTTT.

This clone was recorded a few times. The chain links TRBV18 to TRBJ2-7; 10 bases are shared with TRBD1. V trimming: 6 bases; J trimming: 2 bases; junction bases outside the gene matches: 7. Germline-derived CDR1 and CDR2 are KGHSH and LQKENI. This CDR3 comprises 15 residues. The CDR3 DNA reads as TGTGCCAGCTCCCTGGGACAGGGGTCGACCTACGAGCAGTACTTC. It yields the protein CASSLGQGSTYEQYF. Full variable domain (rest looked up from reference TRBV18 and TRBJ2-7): NAGVMQNPRHLVRRRGQEARLRCSPMKGHSHVYWYRQLPEEGLKFMVYLQKENIIDESGMPKERFSAEFPKEGPSILRIQQVVRGDSAAYFCASSLGQGSTYEQYFGPGTRLTVT.

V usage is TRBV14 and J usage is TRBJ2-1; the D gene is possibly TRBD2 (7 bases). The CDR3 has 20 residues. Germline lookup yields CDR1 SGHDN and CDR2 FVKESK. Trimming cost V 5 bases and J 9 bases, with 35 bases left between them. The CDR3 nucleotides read TGTGCCAGCAGCTCCCGGACAGCCTCAGCGACTAGGGGAGGGAGAGGTGAGCAGTTCTTC. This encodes CASSSRTASATRGGRGEQFF.

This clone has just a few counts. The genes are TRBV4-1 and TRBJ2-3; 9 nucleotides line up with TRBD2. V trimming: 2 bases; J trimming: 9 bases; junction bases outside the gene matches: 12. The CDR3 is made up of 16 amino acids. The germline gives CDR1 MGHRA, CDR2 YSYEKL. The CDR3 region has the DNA TGCGCCAGCAGCCAAACCGGGACTAGCTTATTCGGAACGCAGTATTTT. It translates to CASSQTGTSLFGTQYF.

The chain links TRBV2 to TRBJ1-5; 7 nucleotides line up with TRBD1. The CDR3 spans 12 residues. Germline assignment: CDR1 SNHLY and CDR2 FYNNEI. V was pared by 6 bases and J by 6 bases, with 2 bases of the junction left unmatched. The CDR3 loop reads CASSGQAQPQHF. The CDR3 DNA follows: TGTGCCAGCAGCGGACAGGCTCAGCCCCAGCATTTT.

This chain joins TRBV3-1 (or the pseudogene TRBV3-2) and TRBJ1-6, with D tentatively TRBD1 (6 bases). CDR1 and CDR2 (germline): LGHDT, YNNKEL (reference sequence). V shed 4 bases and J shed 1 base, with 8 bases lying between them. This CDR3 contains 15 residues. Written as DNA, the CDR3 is TGTGCCAGCAGCCTCAGGGGATCCTATAATTCACCCCTCCACTTT. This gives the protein CASSLRGSYNSPLHF.

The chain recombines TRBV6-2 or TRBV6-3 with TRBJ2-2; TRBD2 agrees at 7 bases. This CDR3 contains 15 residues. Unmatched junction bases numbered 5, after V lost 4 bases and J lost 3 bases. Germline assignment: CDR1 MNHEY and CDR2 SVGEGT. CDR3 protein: CASSSLAEHTGELFF. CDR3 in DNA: TGTGCCAGCAGTTCTCTAGCGGAGCACACCGGGGAGCTGTTTTTT.